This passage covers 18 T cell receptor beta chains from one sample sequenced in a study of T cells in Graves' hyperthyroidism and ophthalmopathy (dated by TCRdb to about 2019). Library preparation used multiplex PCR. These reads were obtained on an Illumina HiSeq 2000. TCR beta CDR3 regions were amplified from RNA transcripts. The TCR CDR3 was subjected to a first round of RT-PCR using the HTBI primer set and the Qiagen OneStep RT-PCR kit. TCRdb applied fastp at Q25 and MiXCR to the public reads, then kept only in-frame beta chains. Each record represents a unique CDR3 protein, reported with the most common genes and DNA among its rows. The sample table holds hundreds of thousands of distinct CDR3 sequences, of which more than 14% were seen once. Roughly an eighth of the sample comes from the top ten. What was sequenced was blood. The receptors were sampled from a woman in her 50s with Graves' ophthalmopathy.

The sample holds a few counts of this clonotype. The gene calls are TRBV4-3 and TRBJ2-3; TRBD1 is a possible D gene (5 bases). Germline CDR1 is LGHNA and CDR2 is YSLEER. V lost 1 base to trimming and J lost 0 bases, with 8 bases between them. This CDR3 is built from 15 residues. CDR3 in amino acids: CASSQVTGSTDTQYF. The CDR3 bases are TGCGCCAGCAGCCAAGTCACAGGTAGCACAGATACGCAGTATTTT.

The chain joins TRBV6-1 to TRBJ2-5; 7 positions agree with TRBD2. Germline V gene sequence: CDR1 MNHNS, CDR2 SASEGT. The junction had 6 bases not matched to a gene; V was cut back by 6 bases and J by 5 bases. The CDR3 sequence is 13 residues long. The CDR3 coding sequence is TGTGCCAGCAGGGGCGGGAGTGTGGAGACCCAGTACTTC. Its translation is CASRGGSVETQYF.

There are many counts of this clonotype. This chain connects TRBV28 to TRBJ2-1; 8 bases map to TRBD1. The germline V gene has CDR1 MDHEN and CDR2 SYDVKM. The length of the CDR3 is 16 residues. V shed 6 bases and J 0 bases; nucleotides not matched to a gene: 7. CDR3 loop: CASSPGQGSSYNEQFF. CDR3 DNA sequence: TGTGCCAGCAGCCCAGGACAGGGCAGCTCCTACAATGAGCAGTTCTTC.

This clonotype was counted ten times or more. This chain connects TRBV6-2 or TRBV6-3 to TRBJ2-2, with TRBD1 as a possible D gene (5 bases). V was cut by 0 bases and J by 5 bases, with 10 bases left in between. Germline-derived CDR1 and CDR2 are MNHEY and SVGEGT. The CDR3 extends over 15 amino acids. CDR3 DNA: TGTGCCAGCAGTTACTCGACAGTTCAAACCGGGGAGCTGTTTTTT. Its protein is CASSYSTVQTGELFF.

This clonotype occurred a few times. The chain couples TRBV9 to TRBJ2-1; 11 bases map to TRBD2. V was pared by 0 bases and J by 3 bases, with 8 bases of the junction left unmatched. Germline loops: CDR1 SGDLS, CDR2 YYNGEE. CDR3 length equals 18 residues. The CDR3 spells CASSVVGPGLAVYNEQFF. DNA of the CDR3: TGTGCCAGCAGCGTAGTAGGCCCGGGACTAGCGGTCTACAATGAGCAGTTCTTC.

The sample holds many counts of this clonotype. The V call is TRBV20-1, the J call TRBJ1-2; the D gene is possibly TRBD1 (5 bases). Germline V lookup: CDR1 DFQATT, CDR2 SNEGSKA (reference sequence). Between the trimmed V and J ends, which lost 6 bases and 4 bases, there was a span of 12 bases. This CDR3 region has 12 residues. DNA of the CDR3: TGCAGTGCACAGGACGGGAGCTATGGCTACACCTTC. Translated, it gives CSAQDGSYGYTF.

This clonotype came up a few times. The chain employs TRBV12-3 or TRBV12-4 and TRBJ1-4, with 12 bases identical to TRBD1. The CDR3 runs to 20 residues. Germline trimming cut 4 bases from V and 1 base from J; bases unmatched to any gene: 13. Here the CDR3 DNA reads TGTGCCAGCAGTTACAAGCCGGGACAGGGGGCCGGCATAACTAATGAAAAACTGTTTTTT. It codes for CASSYKPGQGAGITNEKLFF.

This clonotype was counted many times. CDR3 residues: CASSRTGGVTEAFF. CDR3 DNA: TGCGCCAGCAGCCGGACAGGTGGGGTCACTGAAGCTTTCTTT. This sequence joins TRBV5-1 and TRBJ1-1, with 7 bases that match TRBD1. The germline gives CDR1 SGHRS, CDR2 YFSETQ. The CDR3 has 14 amino acids. V was pared by 4 bases and J by 4 bases, with 7 bases of the junction left unmatched.

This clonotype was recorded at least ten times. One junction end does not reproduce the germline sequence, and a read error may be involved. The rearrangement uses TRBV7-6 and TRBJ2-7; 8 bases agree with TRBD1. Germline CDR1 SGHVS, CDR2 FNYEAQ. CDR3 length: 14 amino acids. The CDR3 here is CASSSDRVAYEQCF. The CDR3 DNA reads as TGTGCCAGCAGCTCGGACAGGGTTGCCTACGAGCAGTGCTTC.

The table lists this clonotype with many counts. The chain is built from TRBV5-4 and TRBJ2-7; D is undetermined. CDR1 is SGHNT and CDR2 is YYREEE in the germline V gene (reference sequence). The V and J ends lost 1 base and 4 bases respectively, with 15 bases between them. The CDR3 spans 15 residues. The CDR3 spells CASSLYAEQEYEQYF. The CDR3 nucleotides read TGTGCCAGCAGCTTGTACGCGGAGCAAGAGTACGAGCAGTACTTC.

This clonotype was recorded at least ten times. The CDR3 DNA sequence: TGTGCCAGCAGTTTACGAGGTGGGAATCCGACTAGCGGGAGCCCGCGTTACGAGCAGTACTTC. It yields the protein CASSLRGGNPTSGSPRYEQYF. The chain employs TRBV27 and TRBJ2-7, with 12 nucleotides matching TRBD2. The CDR3 covers 21 residues. Looked up from germline, CDR1 is MNHEY and CDR2 is SMNVEV (reference sequence). Unmatched junction bases numbered 21, after V lost 2 bases and J lost 4 bases.

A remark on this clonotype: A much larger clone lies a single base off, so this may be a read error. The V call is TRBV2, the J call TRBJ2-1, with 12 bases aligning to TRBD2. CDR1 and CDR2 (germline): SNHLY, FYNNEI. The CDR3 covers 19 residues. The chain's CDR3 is CASRVPASGRASSYNEQLF. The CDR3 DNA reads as TGTGCCAGCAGGGTCCCGGCTAGCGGGAGGGCCTCCTCCTACAATGAGCAGCTCTTC.

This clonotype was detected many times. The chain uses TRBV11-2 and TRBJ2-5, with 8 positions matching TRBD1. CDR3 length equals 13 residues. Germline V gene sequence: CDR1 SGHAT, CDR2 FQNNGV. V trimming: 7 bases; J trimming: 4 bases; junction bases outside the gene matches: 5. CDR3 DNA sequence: TGTGCCAGCACCGGACAGGGTAGAGAGACCCAGTACTTC. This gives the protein CASTGQGRETQYF.

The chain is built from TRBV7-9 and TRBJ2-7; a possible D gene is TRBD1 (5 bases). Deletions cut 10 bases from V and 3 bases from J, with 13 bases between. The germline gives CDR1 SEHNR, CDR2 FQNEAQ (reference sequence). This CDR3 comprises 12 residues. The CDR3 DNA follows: TGTGCCATCCTAGGGGTCGGCTACGAGCAGTACTTC. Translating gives CAILGVGYEQYF.

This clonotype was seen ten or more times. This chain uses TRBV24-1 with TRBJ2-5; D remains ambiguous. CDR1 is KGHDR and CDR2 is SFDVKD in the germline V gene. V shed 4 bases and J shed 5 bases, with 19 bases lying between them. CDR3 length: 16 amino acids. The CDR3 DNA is TGTGCCACCAGTGAGGGTAGCCAGACACCCCAGGAGACCCAGTACTTC. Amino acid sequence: CATSEGSQTPQETQYF.

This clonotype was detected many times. CDR3 bases: TGTGCCAGCAGAAGACTAGCGGGACAAACGCAGTATTTT. Translating gives CASRRLAGQTQYF. The chain uses TRBV7-2 and TRBJ2-3, with TRBD2 matching over 11 bases. V shed 6 bases, J shed 9 bases, and the junction held 5 bases outside the gene matches. CDR3 length equals 13 residues. Germline CDR1 is SGHTA and CDR2 is FQGNSA. The entire variable domain, with the rest obtained from reference TRBV7-2 and TRBJ2-3, is as follows: GAGVSQSPSNKVTEKGKDVELRCDPISGHTALYWYRQSLGQGLEFLIYFQGNSAPDKSGLPSDRFSAERTGGSVSTLTIQRTQQEDSAVYLCASRRLAGQTQYFGPGTRLTVL.

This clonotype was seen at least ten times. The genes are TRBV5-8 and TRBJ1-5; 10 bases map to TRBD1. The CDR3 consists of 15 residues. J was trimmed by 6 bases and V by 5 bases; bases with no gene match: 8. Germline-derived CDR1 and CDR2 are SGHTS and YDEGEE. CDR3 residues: CASSSGTGVFQPQHF. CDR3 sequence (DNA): TGTGCCAGCAGTTCCGGGACAGGGGTGTTTCAGCCCCAGCATTTT.

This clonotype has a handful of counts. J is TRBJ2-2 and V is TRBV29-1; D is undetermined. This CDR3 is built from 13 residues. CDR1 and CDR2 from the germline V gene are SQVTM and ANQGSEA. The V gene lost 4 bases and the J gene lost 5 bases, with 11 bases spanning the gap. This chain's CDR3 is CSVVVGRTGELFF. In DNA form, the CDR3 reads TGCAGCGTTGTCGTGGGCCGGACCGGGGAGCTGTTTTTT.